The entry below describes one T cell receptor beta chain. These data are taken from a study of blood T cell repertoires in COVID-19. On the study more broadly: Samples representing acute and convalescent COVID-19 were sourced from the United States, Italy and Spain. T cells, B-cell-depleted T cells, or PBMCs provided the cDNA or gDNA that served as material.

How the authors handled the data: Amplified reference gene primers provided the basis for estimating nucleated cell counts. Repertoires were generated with immunoSEQ multiplex PCR, while TCRdb's copy carries only in-frame clones and drops some. For V, J and clone size, that table is used; D and trimming come from the DNA. This table holds around 280,000 clones, around 84% found once. This CDR3 is 15 amino acids long. Germline V CDR1 and CDR2: MDHEN, SYDVKM. Trimming shortened V by 4 bases and J by 3 bases, and 10 bases separated the two germline ends. Sequenced material: peripheral blood. The chain recombines TRBV28 with TRBJ2-6; D is ambiguous. The receptor's source is a man aged 70-80 years with acute or convalescent COVID-19. CDR3 nucleotides: TGTGCCAGCAGTTCCCAGGTGTATGGGGCCAACGTCCTGACTTTC. This sequence encodes CASSSQVYGANVLTF.